One sample yielded the 8 T cell receptor beta chains listed below, sequenced in a study of CD8+ T cells in alopecia areata. The sequencing template was cDNA reverse transcribed from extracted RNA. The method was immunoSEQ multiplex PCR; TCRdb's version includes in-frame clones alone and lacks a portion of them. The data contain 180,000 or so clones, almost 65% of them singletons. This specimen was CD4+ T cells sorted from blood, taken at week 0. These receptors all stem from a human donor with alopecia areata.

V usage is TRBV9 and J usage is TRBJ1-1, with D tentatively TRBD1 (5 bases). V was trimmed by 0 bases and J by 4 bases, leaving 7 bases between them. This CDR3 spans 13 amino acids. Germline values: CDR1 SGDLS, CDR2 YYNGEE. The CDR3 DNA reads as TGTGCCAGCAGCGTAGGCAGGGTCACTGAAGCTTTCTTT. Translating gives CASSVGRVTEAFF.

About this clone itself: Other DNA variants within this sample encode the same CDR3. The chain employs TRBV29-1 and TRBJ2-7; TRBD2 is a possible D gene (6 bases). CDR3 size: 12 residues. The V end lost 6 bases, the J end lost 4 bases, and 13 bases lay between the germline ends. The germline V gene encodes CDR1 SQVTM and CDR2 ANQGSEA. CDR3 amino acids: CSVRDSNYEQYF. The CDR3 coding sequence is TGCAGCGTGAGGGACTCGAATTACGAGCAGTACTTC.

This rearrangement joins TRBV7-8 to TRBJ1-2; TRBD1 matches 8 bases. The CDR3 extends over 15 amino acids. The germline V gene has CDR1 SGHVS and CDR2 FQNEAQ. The trim removed 5 bases at V and 5 bases at J, leaving 10 bases unmatched. The CDR3: CASSELGQGPYGYTF. In nucleotides, the CDR3 is TGTGCCAGCAGCGAACTTGGACAGGGTCCTTATGGCTACACCTTC. The whole variable domain, remainder taken from reference TRBV7-8 and TRBJ1-2, is GAGVSQSPRYKVAKRGQDVALRCDPISGHVSLFWYQQALGQGPEFLTYFQNEAQLDKSGLPSDRFFAERPEGSVSTLKIQRTQQEDSAVYLCASSELGQGPYGYTFGSGTRLTVV.

This chain uses TRBV29-1 with TRBJ1-1; weak D call: TRBD1 (6 bases). Germline-derived CDR1 and CDR2 are SQVTM and ANQGSEA. V lost 6 bases and J lost 4, with 15 bases in between. The CDR3 runs 13 residues. Here the CDR3 DNA reads TGCAGCGTGCGGACAGCCCGAGGCACTGAAGCTTTCTTT. Amino acids: CSVRTARGTEAFF. The full variable domain, rest sourced from reference TRBV29-1 and TRBJ1-1, is SAVISQKPSRDICQRGTSLTIQCQVDSQVTMMFWYRQQPGQSLTLIATANQGSEATYESGFVIDKFPISRPNLTFSTLTVSNMSPEDSSIYLCSVRTARGTEAFFGQGTRLTVV.

This clone was counted a few times. The chain recombines TRBV30 with TRBJ1-2, with 8 bases lining up with TRBD1. The CDR3 has 16 residues. With V trimmed by 2 bases and J by 3 bases, 11 bases remained unmatched. Per germline, CDR1 GTSNPN and CDR2 SVGIG (reference sequence). Here the CDR3 DNA reads TGTGCCTGGAGTCCCCAGGACAGGGTGGATTACTATGGCTACACCTTC. This translates into CAWSPQDRVDYYGYTF.

This clone was detected only a few times. The V call is TRBV14, the J call TRBJ1-1; D is undetermined. Germline V lookup: CDR1 SGHDN, CDR2 FVKESK. V was pared by 0 bases and J by 6 bases, with 14 bases between. The CDR3 is 15 residues long. The CDR3, as DNA: TGTGCCAGCAGCCAAGACCCAGGTGGGCGGGCTGAAGCTTTCTTT. It translates to CASSQDPGGRAEAFF.

This clone appeared a few times. The rearrangement uses TRBV29-1 and TRBJ2-2; TRBD1 is a possible D gene (6 bases). Germline assignment: CDR1 SQVTM and CDR2 ANQGSEA. This CDR3 has 13 residues. The V gene lost 6 bases and the J gene lost 4 bases, with 12 bases spanning the gap. CDR3 sequence: CSVRTVSTGELFF. In DNA, the CDR3 is TGCAGCGTCAGGACAGTGAGCACCGGGGAGCTGTTTTTT.

The genes are TRBV29-1 and TRBJ2-1; 11 nucleotides align to TRBD1. This CDR3 has 14 residues. The V gene's germline CDR1 is SQVTM and CDR2 ANQGSEA. V gave up 6 bases and J gave up 7 bases; unmatched junction bases: 8. CDR3 amino acids: CSVPDRGQGNEQFF. The CDR3, as DNA: TGCAGCGTCCCGGACAGGGGGCAAGGGAATGAGCAGTTCTTC.